This T cell receptor beta chain was observed in a study of Tregs in tolerant kidney transplant recipients. General study points: Changing PCR primers prevented nucleotide comparison between some patients' samples.

Data came from immunoSEQ multiplex PCR; TCRdb stores just in-frame clones and leaves some out. Counted here are roughly 80,000 clones, 95% to 98% occurring once; the ten biggest clones make up 0.56%. As regards this clone: The antigen is unknown.

Germline V gives CDR1 LNHDA, CDR2 SQIVND (reference sequence). The CDR3 runs to 12 residues. V lost 7 bases, J lost 3 bases, and 9 bases lay in between. CD4+CD25+CD127- Tregs, CD4+CD25- non-Tregs, CD4 and CD8 cells were sorted. The genes are TRBV19 and TRBJ1-1, with a tentative D call TRBD1 (5 bases). The material sequenced was CD4+ T cells from blood, taken before the transplant. This TCR came from a human donor who received a combined kidney and bone marrow transplant. The CDR3 protein is CASKGLYTEAFF. The CDR3 DNA sequence: TGTGCCAGTAAGGGGTTGTACACTGAAGCTTTCTTT. Full variable domain (missing parts from reference TRBV19 and TRBJ1-1): DGGITQSPKYLFRKEGQNVTLSCEQNLNHDAMYWYRQDPGQGLRLIYYSQIVNDFQKGDIAEGYSVSREKKESFPLTVTSAQKNPTAFYLCASKGLYTEAFFGQGTRLTVV.